Below, one T cell receptor beta chain is given with its context. Antigen unknown. TCRdb re-called the RT-PCR reads through MiXCR, storing one row per CDR3 protein. The sample has hundreds of thousands of distinct CDR3 sequences; around 15% are singletons. These data originate in a study of response to subunit inactivated influenza vaccine. Study-level findings and limits: Researchers suggested that each seasonal influenza vaccination recruits few new T cells.

V shed 0 bases and J 8 bases; nucleotides not matched to a gene: 4. Germline-derived CDR1 and CDR2 are SEHNR and FQNEAQ (reference sequence). This CDR3 contains 15 residues. The V call is TRBV7-9, the J call TRBJ2-1, with TRBD2 matching 10 bases. This sample comprised PBMCs from blood, obtained less than 15 days before vaccination. The TCR comes from a man aged 50-59 years who received an inactivated influenza vaccine. As DNA, the CDR3 is TGTGCCAGCAGCTTAGCGGGGCTAGCGGGAGATGAGCAGTTCTTC. Protein: CASSLAGLAGDEQFF.